This paragraph reports one TCR beta chain. The data were obtained in a study of response to subunit inactivated influenza vaccine. TCRdb re-analysed the RT-PCR reads in MiXCR, keeping a single row per CDR3 protein. The data contain hundreds of thousands of distinct CDR3 sequences, about 11% of them singletons. This CDR3 region has 14 residues. V was clipped by 10 bases and J by 7 bases; unmatched bases: 14. These records were also assigned to another study, of T cells expressing NK-cell markers. That publication notes: UMI-tagged 5'RACE template switching yielded the TCR beta cDNA. The sorts in several experiments were restricted to alpha-beta TCR T cells by an anti-gamma-delta TCR antibody.

This rearrangement joins TRBV12-3 or TRBV12-4 to TRBJ1-2; the match to TRBD1 covers 8 bases. The sequence was collected from a man aged 50 or older who received an inactivated influenza vaccine. The material was PBMCs from blood, obtained on the day of vaccination. This CDR3 is CATNPWGRGPGYTF. The CDR3 nucleotides read TGTGCCACCAATCCTTGGGGCAGGGGGCCTGGCTACACCTTC.